These T cell receptor beta chains were read from a single sample in a study of coeliac disease. Profiling relied on immunoSEQ multiplex PCR, and the TCRdb table lists in-frame clones only, not all of them. The sample has around 6,000 clones, 65% to 70% seen once. Sequenced material: lymphocytes from the gut lamina propria. The receptors shown here come from a man between 65 and 85 years old with active celiac disease. Each CDR3 is given with its conserved first and last residue. The order of the fields is clone size, D gene, J gene, V gene, CDR3 protein, CDR3 DNA. A D gene is named only where the DNA matches it firmly. The size of a clone is reported for some rows only, either as once, few or many, or as a class for expanded clones.

few,NA,TRBJ1-4,TRBV18,CASSPYNRENEKLFF,TGTGCCAGCTCACCGTACAACAGGGAGAATGAAAAACTGTTTTTT
NA,TRBD1,TRBJ1-1,TRBV18,CASSPRRGPGDTEAFF,TGTGCCAGCTCACCGAGGAGGGGGCCGGGGGACACTGAAGCTTTCTTT
NA,NA,TRBJ2-2,TRBV5-1,CASSSQNTGELFF,TGCGCCAGCAGCTCCCAAAACACCGGGGAGCTGTTTTTT
NA,NA,TRBJ2-2,TRBV27,CASRFGSYTGELFF,TGTGCCAGCAGGTTCGGTAGCTACACCGGGGAGCTGTTTTTT
NA,NA,TRBJ1-3,TRBV4-2,CASSHSKGAGANTIYF,TGTGCCAGCAGCCACTCGAAAGGGGCAGGGGCGAACACCATATATTTT
NA,NA,TRBJ1-1,TRBV15,CATSREPAVNTEAFF,TGTGCCACCAGCAGAGAACCCGCGGTGAACACTGAAGCTTTCTTT
NA,TRBD1,TRBJ2-2,TRBV6-1,CASRGQGNTGELFF,TGTGCCAGCAGGGGACAGGGTAACACCGGGGAGCTGTTTTTT
few,NA,TRBJ1-1,TRBV6-6,CASNTMQGTEAFF,TGTGCCAGCAATACCATGCAGGGCACTGAAGCTTTCTTT
NA,NA,TRBJ2-7,TRBV18,CASSPDDRDGGFYEQYF,TGTGCCAGCTCACCAGACGACAGGGATGGAGGGTTTTACGAGCAGTACTTC
NA,NA,TRBJ1-1,TRBV18,CASSPGQNTEAFF,TGTGCCAGCTCACCAGGCCAGAACACTGAAGCTTTCTTT
NA,NA,TRBJ1-4,TRBV6-6,CASSYLVVTGEKLFF,TGTGCCAGCAGTTACTTAGTGGTAACGGGTGAAAAACTGTTTTTT
NA,NA,TRBJ2-5,TRBV7-2,CASAGPQETQYF,TGTGCCAGCGCAGGCCCACAAGAGACCCAGTACTTC
NA,TRBD2,TRBJ2-3,TRBV5-4,CASSFNSGGPTDTQYF,TGTGCCAGCAGCTTCAATAGCGGGGGGCCCACAGATACGCAGTATTTT
NA,TRBD1,TRBJ1-2,TRBV5-8,CASSRGQGPYYGYTF,TGTGCCAGCAGCCGTGGACAGGGGCCCTACTATGGCTACACCTTC
few,TRBD1,TRBJ1-6,TRBV27,CASSSRPGQGQFWSPLHF,TGTGCCAGCAGTTCCCGACCGGGACAGGGGCAATTTTGGTCACCCCTCCACTTT
NA,NA,TRBJ1-1,TRBV11-2,CASSPLREDRREDF,TGTGCCAGCAGCCCCCTGAGGGAAGACAGGCGAGAAGACTTT
once,NA,TRBJ2-7,TRBV25-1,CATLAGPSCEQYF,TGTGCTACGCTCGCGGGACCCTCCTGCGAGCAGTACTTC
NA,NA,TRBJ2-3,TRBV27,CASSTGRERDTQYF,TGTGCCAGCTCAACAGGCCGCGAGAGAGATACGCAGTATTTT
NA,NA,TRBJ1-1,TRBV27,CASSPGTHNAEAFF,TGTGCCAGCAGTCCCGGGACACACAACGCTGAAGCTTTCTTT
NA,NA,TRBJ1-1,TRBV29-1,CSVEVGPEAFF,TGCAGCGTTGAAGTGGGGCCTGAAGCTTTCTTT
NA,TRBD1,TRBJ1-2,TRBV15,CATSRGEPGQRFYGYTF,TGTGCCACCAGCAGGGGGGAACCGGGACAGCGTTTCTATGGCTACACCTTC
NA,NA,TRBJ2-7,TRBV28,CASSLAREQYF,TGTGCCAGCAGCCTAGCGCGCGAGCAGTACTTC
NA,TRBD1,TRBJ2-1,TRBV6-1,CASLLTGGYNEQFF,TGTGCCAGCTTATTAACAGGGGGCTACAATGAGCAGTTCTTC
NA,TRBD1,TRBJ2-1,TRBV11-1,CASSLTDRGEQFF,TGTGCCAGCAGCTTAACTGACAGGGGCGAGCAGTTCTTC
NA,NA,TRBJ1-5,TRBV28,CASSPGGGVGQPQHF,TGTGCCAGCAGCCCCGGGGGAGGGGTGGGTCAGCCCCAGCATTTT
large,NA,TRBJ2-7,TRBV21-1,CASSKDSGLSYEQYF,TGTGCCAGCAGCAAAGACTCAGGGCTGTCCTACGAGCAGTACTTC
NA,NA,TRBJ1-5,TRBV19,CASSRQSNQPQHF,TGTGCCAGTAGTAGACAGAGCAATCAGCCCCAGCATTTT
NA,NA,TRBJ1-5,TRBV7-9,CASSELSNQPQHF,TGTGCCAGCAGCGAGCTTAGCAATCAGCCCCAGCATTTT
once,NA,TRBJ2-7,TRBV7-8,CASSRGGNEQYF,TGTGCCAGCAGCCGGGGAGGCAACGAGCAGTACTTC
NA,TRBD2,TRBJ2-1,TRBV5-6,CASSLVTSGREQFF,TGTGCCAGCAGTCTTGTAACTAGCGGGAGGGAGCAGTTCTTC
once,NA,TRBJ1-2,TRBV11-2,CASSLWTGANYGYTF,TGTGCCAGCAGCTTATGGACTGGGGCTAACTATGGCTACACCTTC
NA,TRBD2,TRBJ2-2,TRBV28,CASNLAGSLTGELFF,TGTGCCAGCAATCTAGCGGGATCACTCACCGGGGAGCTGTTTTTT
few,NA,TRBJ1-5,TRBV28,CASTRQADQPQHF,TGTGCCAGCACTCGACAGGCAGATCAGCCCCAGCATTTT
NA,TRBD2,TRBJ2-7,TRBV6-1,CASSEGGSGRGSYEQYF,TGTGCCAGCAGTGAAGGTGGTAGCGGGAGGGGGTCCTACGAGCAGTACTTC
NA,TRBD2,TRBJ2-7,TRBV5-1,CASSSGGPVEQYF,TGCGCCAGCAGCTCGGGAGGGCCGGTCGAGCAGTACTTC
once,TRBD1,TRBJ2-1,TRBV7-2,CASGRQGMSEQFF,TGTGCCAGCGGAAGACAGGGGATGAGTGAGCAGTTCTTC
NA,TRBD1,TRBJ2-3,TRBV28,CASSLWGTGSIPDTQYF,TGTGCCAGCAGTTTATGGGGGACAGGGTCGATTCCAGATACGCAGTATTTT
NA,NA,TRBJ1-1,TRBV7-9,CASGGGGTEAFF,TGTGCCAGCGGCGGCGGGGGCACTGAAGCTTTCTTT
few,TRBD2,TRBJ2-1,TRBV27,CASSLKSGRDNEQFF,TGTGCCAGCAGTTTAAAGAGCGGGAGGGACAATGAGCAGTTCTTC
NA,TRBD2,TRBJ2-7,TRBV7-8,CASSQELAQTYEQYF,TGTGCCAGCAGCCAAGAACTAGCGCAAACCTACGAGCAGTACTTC
NA,NA,TRBJ2-6,TRBV7-9,CASSLVREPGANVLTF,TGTGCCAGCAGCTTAGTAAGAGAACCTGGGGCCAACGTCCTGACTTTC
once,NA,TRBJ1-2,TRBV28,CASSLIPPGRGDGYTF,TGTGCCAGCAGTTTAATACCCCCCGGGAGGGGAGATGGCTACACCTTC
NA,NA,TRBJ1-5,TRBV27,CASSSQGDQPQHF,TGTGCCAGCAGCTCACAAGGGGATCAGCCCCAGCATTTT
once,TRBD2,TRBJ2-1,TRBV18,CASSPQGGDEQFF,TGTGCCAGCTCACCACAGGGAGGGGATGAGCAGTTCTTC
NA,NA,TRBJ2-2,TRBV6-5,CASRLQGNTGELFF,TGTGCCAGCAGACTACAGGGGAACACCGGGGAGCTGTTTTTT
NA,TRBD1,TRBJ2-2,TRBV4-1,CASSQVGTGGLGTGELFF,TGCGCCAGCAGCCAAGTGGGGACAGGGGGCTTGGGTACCGGGGAGCTGTTTTTT
NA,TRBD1,TRBJ2-5,TRBV30,CAWDRVSQETQYF,TGTGCCTGGGACAGGGTGTCCCAAGAGACCCAGTACTTC
few,TRBD2,TRBJ2-5,TRBV6-5,CASSYQGTSGETQYF,TGTGCCAGCAGTTACCAGGGGACTAGCGGAGAGACCCAGTACTTC
few,NA,TRBJ2-7,TRBV7-2,CASSGQFSYEQYF,TGTGCCAGCAGCGGACAGTTCTCCTACGAGCAGTACTTC
few,NA,TRBJ2-1,TRBV19,CASSPGLTSYNEQFF,TGTGCCAGTAGCCCGGGACTCACCTCCTACAATGAGCAGTTCTTC
NA,NA,TRBJ1-2,TRBV15,CATSRDFTGNRDGYTF,TGTGCCACCAGCAGAGATTTCACAGGGAACCGAGATGGCTACACCTTC